These 18 T cell receptor beta chains came from one sample sequenced in a study of blood T cells in healthy people across ages. PCR was performed a second time for about 7 to 11 cycles using a sample-barcoded 5' primer and a J-beta primer mix. Using its own MiXCR run on the 5' RACE reads, TCRdb lists one record per CDR3 protein. The data hold around 280,000 distinct CDR3 sequences, with 25% to 30% observed a single time. The sample was blood. Source of these receptors: a woman in her 70s in good health.

DNA of the CDR3: TGTGCCAGCAGTCCACTAGAAGCGCGAGAGACCCAGTACTTC. Translating gives CASSPLEARETQYF. The V gene is TRBV7-6, the J gene TRBJ2-5; maybe TRBD2 (5 bases). V lost 6 bases to trimming and J lost 4 bases, with 15 bases between them. The CDR3 is 14 amino acids. Germline CDR1 is SGHVS and CDR2 is FNYEAQ. Complete variable domain (other parts from reference TRBV7-6 and TRBJ2-5): GAGVSQSPRYKVTKRGQDVALRCDPISGHVSLYWYRQALGQGPEFLTYFNYEAQQDKSGLPNDRFSAERPEGSISTLTIQRTEQRDSAMYRCASSPLEARETQYFGPGTRLLVL.

The sample holds a few counts of this clonotype. The chain carries TRBV25-1 and TRBJ2-3; no definite D call. Germline V lookup: CDR1 MGHDK, CDR2 SYGVNS. CDR3 length: 12 residues. Trimming took 4 bases from V and 7 from J, leaving 9 bases between them. This chain's CDR3 is CASSGKGNTQYF. The CDR3 DNA sequence: TGTGCCAGCAGTGGGAAGGGAAATACGCAGTATTTT.

This clonotype was observed a few times. The chain employs TRBV5-1 and TRBJ2-1; TRBD2 matches at 10 bases. Germline-derived CDR1 and CDR2 are SGHRS and YFSETQ. The CDR3 spans 17 residues. J was trimmed by 1 base and V by 3 bases; bases with no gene match: 7. CDR3 DNA: TGCGCCAGCAGCTCCTACCCTAGCGGGGGTTCCTACAATGAGCAGTTCTTC. It specifies CASSSYPSGGSYNEQFF.

The V call is TRBV6-2 or TRBV6-3, the J call TRBJ2-5; D remains unclear. The J call may be in error: the DNA end matches TRBJ2-7 better. Germline V lookup: CDR1 MNHEY, CDR2 SVGEGT. The CDR3 consists of 17 residues. CDR3 nucleotide sequence: TGTGCCAGCAGTTACGGTTCGGTGGCTAGTTTTTCCCACGAGCAGTACTTC. Protein sequence: CASSYGSVASFSHEQYF.

To note about this clonotype: A much larger clonotype is one base distant, so this may be a read error. This chain connects TRBV20-1 to TRBJ2-2, with D unclear. Per the germline V gene, CDR1 is DFQATT and CDR2 is SNEGSKA (reference sequence). This CDR3 region has 14 residues. The V end lost 5 bases, the J end lost 1 base, and 11 bases lay between the germline ends. The CDR3 DNA reads TGCAGTGCTGGGGTACAGTGGAACACCGGGGAGCTGTTTTTT. It translates to CSAGVQWNTGELFF.

This chain uses TRBV6-5 with TRBJ2-7; 10 bases line up with TRBD2. Germline trimming cut 5 bases from V and 5 bases from J; bases unmatched to any gene: 6. In germline, CDR1 is MNHEY, CDR2 SVGAGI. This CDR3 contains 14 residues. The CDR3 DNA reads as TGTGCCAGCAGTCTAGGACTAGCGGATAACGAGCAGTACTTC. It encodes CASSLGLADNEQYF.

This clonotype was observed a few times. The chain has TRBV11-1 and TRBJ2-3; TRBD1 matches at 8 bases. There are 17 residues in the CDR3. V trimming: 4 bases; J trimming: 6 bases; junction bases outside the gene matches: 15. Germline CDR1 and CDR2: SGHAT and FQDESV (reference sequence). CDR3 loop: CASSYLGQATKGDTQYF. Here the CDR3 DNA reads TGTGCCAGCAGCTACCTGGGACAGGCTACAAAGGGGGATACGCAGTATTTT.

This clonotype was detected only a few times. The chain joins TRBV3-1 to TRBJ2-1, with unresolved D. This CDR3 is built from 16 residues. Germline loops: CDR1 LGHDT, CDR2 YNNKEL (reference sequence). V was pared by 1 base and J by 0 bases, with 10 bases between. CDR3 protein: CASSQGDGSSYNEQFF. The CDR3 DNA is TGTGCCAGCAGCCAAGGTGACGGCAGCTCCTACAATGAGCAGTTCTTC.

This clonotype was observed a handful of times. The chain is built from TRBV20-1 and TRBJ2-1, with 7 bases fitting TRBD1. The V segment lost 5 bases and the J segment 3 bases; nucleotides outside the gene matches: 10. The germline CDR1 and CDR2 sequences are DFQATT and SNEGSKA (reference sequence). This CDR3 has 15 amino acids. The DNA for the CDR3 is TGCAGTGCTCGCCAGACAGGGACACGCTACAATGAGCAGTTCTTC. Protein: CSARQTGTRYNEQFF.

This clonotype has just a few counts. The chain is built from TRBV9 and TRBJ2-3, with TRBD1 as a possible D gene (6 bases). The germline V gene has CDR1 SGDLS and CDR2 YYNGEE. Trimming shortened V by 4 bases and J by 0 bases, and 18 bases separated the two germline ends. The CDR3 consists of 17 residues. DNA for the CDR3: TGTGCCAGCAGCTACCGGGGACACCAAGGGAGCACAGATACGCAGTATTTT. Protein product: CASSYRGHQGSTDTQYF.

This clonotype was seen more than once but under ten times. The V gene is TRBV7-3, the J gene TRBJ2-5; either TRBD1 or TRBD2 may supply D (5 bases each). The end of the DNA aligns better with TRBJ2-7, so the J call may be wrong. Germline lookup yields CDR1 SGHTA and CDR2 FQGTGA. The length of the CDR3 is 15 residues. CDR3 nucleotides: TGTGCCAGCAGCCAATCTTACGGGACCCAGTACGAGCAGTACTTC. It encodes CASSQSYGTQYEQYF.

The chain is built from TRBV6-4 and TRBJ2-3, with 7 bases aligning to TRBD2. V dropped 5 bases and J dropped 1; count of bases not matched to a gene: 3. The CDR3 has 14 residues. Germline CDR1 and CDR2: MRHNA and SNTAGT. CDR3 sequence: CASSSSGGTDTQYF. DNA of the CDR3: TGTGCCAGCAGTTCTAGCGGAGGCACAGATACGCAGTATTTT.

The genes are TRBV5-6 and TRBJ1-1; a weak D match, TRBD1 (5 bases). CDR1 SGHDT and CDR2 YYEEEE come from the germline V gene. The CDR3 contains 14 residues. V gave up 6 bases and J gave up 8 bases, with 20 bases separating them. In DNA, the CDR3 is TGTGCCAGCAAGGGGTTGGCAGTCGGCCCAGAAGCTTTCTTT. Its translation is CASKGLAVGPEAFF.

The chain carries TRBV29-1 and TRBJ2-1; D is uncertain. Germline V lookup: CDR1 SQVTM, CDR2 ANQGSEA. Trimming took 6 bases from V and 0 from J, leaving 9 bases between them. The CDR3 has 13 amino acids. CDR3 sequence (DNA): TGCAGCGTCTCTAGTAGCTCCTACAATGAGCAGTTCTTC. Translation: CSVSSSSYNEQFF.

The V and J genes are TRBV5-4 and TRBJ2-7; no clear D gene. The V end lost 4 bases, the J end lost 6 bases, and 11 bases lay between the germline ends. This CDR3 is built from 12 residues. Germline assignment: CDR1 SGHNT and CDR2 YYREEE (reference sequence). CDR3 sequence: CASSHNSGEQYF. CDR3 nucleotide sequence: TGTGCCAGCAGCCATAACTCCGGCGAGCAGTACTTC.

The rearrangement links TRBV11-2 to TRBJ1-2; 7 bases map to TRBD1. The CDR3 is 13 residues long. V was clipped by 5 bases and J by 8 bases; unmatched bases: 8. CDR1 and CDR2 from the germline V gene are SGHAT and FQNNGV. CDR3 sequence (DNA): TGTGCCAGCAGCACAGGGGTAGACGGCGGCTACACCTTC. Its translation: CASSTGVDGGYTF.

This clonotype was observed a few times. V usage is TRBV18 and J usage is TRBJ1-3; 7 bases align to TRBD1. V shed 3 bases, J shed 3 bases, and the junction held 2 bases outside the gene matches. Germline V gene data show CDR1 as KGHSH and CDR2 as LQKENI. This CDR3 is built from 14 residues. CDR3 in amino acids: CASSPAGGGNTIYF. DNA for the CDR3: TGTGCCAGCTCACCTGCAGGGGGTGGAAACACCATATATTTT.

This clonotype turned up a few times. The chain recombines TRBV19 with TRBJ1-4; a possible D gene is TRBD1 (5 bases). This CDR3 is built from 15 residues. V lost 5 bases and J 8 bases, leaving 18 bases between the germline ends. Germline V gene lookup returns CDR1 LNHDA and CDR2 SQIVND (reference sequence). The CDR3, as DNA: TGTGCCAGTAGTTTCCCAGGGAGCGCGGACGAAAAACTGTTTTTT. Protein: CASSFPGSADEKLFF.